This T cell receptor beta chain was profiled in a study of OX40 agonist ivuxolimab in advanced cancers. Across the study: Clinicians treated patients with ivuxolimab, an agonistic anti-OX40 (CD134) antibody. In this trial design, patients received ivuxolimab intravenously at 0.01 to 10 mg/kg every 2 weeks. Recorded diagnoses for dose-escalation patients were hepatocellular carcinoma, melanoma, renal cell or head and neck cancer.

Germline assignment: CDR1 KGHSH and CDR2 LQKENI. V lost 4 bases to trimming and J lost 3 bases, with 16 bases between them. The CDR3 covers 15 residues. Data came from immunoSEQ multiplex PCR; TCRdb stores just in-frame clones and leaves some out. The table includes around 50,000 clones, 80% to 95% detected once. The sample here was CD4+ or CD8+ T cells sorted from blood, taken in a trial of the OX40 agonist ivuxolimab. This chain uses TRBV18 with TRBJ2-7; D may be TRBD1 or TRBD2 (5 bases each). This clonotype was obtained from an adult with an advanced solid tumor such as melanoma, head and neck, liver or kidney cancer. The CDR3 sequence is CASSRSGTELYEQYF. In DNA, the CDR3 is TGTGCCAGCTCACGCTCCGGGACGGAGCTCTACGAGCAGTACTTC.